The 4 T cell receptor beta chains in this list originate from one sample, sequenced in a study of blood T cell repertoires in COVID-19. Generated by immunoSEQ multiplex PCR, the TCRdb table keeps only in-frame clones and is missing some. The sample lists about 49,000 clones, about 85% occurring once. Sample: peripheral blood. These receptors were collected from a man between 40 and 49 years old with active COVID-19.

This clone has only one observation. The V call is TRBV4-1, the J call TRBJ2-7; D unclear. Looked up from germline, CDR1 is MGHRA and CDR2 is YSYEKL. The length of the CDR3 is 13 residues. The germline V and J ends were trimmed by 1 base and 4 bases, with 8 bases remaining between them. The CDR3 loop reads CASSQAQQYEQYF. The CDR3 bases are TGCGCCAGCAGCCAAGCCCAACAGTACGAGCAGTACTTC.

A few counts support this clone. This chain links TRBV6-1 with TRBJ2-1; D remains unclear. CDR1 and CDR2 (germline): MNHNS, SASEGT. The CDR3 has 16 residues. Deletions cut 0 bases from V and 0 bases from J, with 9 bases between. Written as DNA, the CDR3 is TGTGCCAGCAGTGAAGCGAACACGAACTCCTACAATGAGCAGTTCTTC. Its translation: CASSEANTNSYNEQFF.

The CDR3 nucleotides are TGTGCCAGTAGTATCCGACTAGCGGGAGGAATCAATGAGCAGTTCTTC. This codes for CASSIRLAGGINEQFF. V usage is TRBV19 and J usage is TRBJ2-1, with 13 bases lining up with TRBD2. With 3 bases clipped from V and 6 bases from J, the junction kept 5 bases outside the gene matches. This CDR3 is built from 16 residues. Germline values: CDR1 LNHDA, CDR2 SQIVND (reference sequence).

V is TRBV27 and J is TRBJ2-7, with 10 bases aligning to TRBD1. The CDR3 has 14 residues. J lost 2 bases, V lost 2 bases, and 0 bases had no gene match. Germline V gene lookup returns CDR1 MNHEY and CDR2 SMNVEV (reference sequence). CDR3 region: CASSLGQGAYEQYF. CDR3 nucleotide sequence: TGTGCCAGCAGTTTAGGACAGGGGGCCTACGAGCAGTACTTC.